This T cell receptor (beta chain) was retrieved from a study of OX40 agonist ivuxolimab in advanced cancers. The wider study: The study treated patients with ivuxolimab, an agonistic anti-OX40 (CD134) antibody. Three patients responded partially, comprising one with hepatocellular carcinoma and two with cutaneous melanoma. Points from the study as a whole: A proportion of nonresponders additionally exhibited low normalized T-cell clonal expansion. The study observed clonal expansion of CD4+ and CD8+ blood T cells by week 6 at 0.1 to 3.0 mg/kg.

Using immunoSEQ multiplex PCR, the repertoire was profiled, and TCRdb retains in-frame clones only, with some absent. The sample consists of some 11,000 clones, roughly 77% of them appearing once. Concerning this clone: The antigen is undetermined.

From germline, CDR1 is SGDLS and CDR2 YYNGEE. V was cut by 0 bases and J by 2 bases, with 9 bases left in between. The CDR3 consists of 15 residues. The V gene is TRBV9, the J gene TRBJ2-1, with D perhaps given as TRBD1 or TRBD2 (5 bases each). Specimen: CD4+ or CD8+ T cells sorted from blood, collected in a trial of the OX40 agonist ivuxolimab. This clonotype was sampled from an adult with an advanced solid tumor such as melanoma, head and neck, liver or kidney cancer. CDR3 bases: TGTGCCAGCAGCGTAGGGGGGAGACCCTACAATGAGCAGTTCTTC. Residues: CASSVGGRPYNEQFF.